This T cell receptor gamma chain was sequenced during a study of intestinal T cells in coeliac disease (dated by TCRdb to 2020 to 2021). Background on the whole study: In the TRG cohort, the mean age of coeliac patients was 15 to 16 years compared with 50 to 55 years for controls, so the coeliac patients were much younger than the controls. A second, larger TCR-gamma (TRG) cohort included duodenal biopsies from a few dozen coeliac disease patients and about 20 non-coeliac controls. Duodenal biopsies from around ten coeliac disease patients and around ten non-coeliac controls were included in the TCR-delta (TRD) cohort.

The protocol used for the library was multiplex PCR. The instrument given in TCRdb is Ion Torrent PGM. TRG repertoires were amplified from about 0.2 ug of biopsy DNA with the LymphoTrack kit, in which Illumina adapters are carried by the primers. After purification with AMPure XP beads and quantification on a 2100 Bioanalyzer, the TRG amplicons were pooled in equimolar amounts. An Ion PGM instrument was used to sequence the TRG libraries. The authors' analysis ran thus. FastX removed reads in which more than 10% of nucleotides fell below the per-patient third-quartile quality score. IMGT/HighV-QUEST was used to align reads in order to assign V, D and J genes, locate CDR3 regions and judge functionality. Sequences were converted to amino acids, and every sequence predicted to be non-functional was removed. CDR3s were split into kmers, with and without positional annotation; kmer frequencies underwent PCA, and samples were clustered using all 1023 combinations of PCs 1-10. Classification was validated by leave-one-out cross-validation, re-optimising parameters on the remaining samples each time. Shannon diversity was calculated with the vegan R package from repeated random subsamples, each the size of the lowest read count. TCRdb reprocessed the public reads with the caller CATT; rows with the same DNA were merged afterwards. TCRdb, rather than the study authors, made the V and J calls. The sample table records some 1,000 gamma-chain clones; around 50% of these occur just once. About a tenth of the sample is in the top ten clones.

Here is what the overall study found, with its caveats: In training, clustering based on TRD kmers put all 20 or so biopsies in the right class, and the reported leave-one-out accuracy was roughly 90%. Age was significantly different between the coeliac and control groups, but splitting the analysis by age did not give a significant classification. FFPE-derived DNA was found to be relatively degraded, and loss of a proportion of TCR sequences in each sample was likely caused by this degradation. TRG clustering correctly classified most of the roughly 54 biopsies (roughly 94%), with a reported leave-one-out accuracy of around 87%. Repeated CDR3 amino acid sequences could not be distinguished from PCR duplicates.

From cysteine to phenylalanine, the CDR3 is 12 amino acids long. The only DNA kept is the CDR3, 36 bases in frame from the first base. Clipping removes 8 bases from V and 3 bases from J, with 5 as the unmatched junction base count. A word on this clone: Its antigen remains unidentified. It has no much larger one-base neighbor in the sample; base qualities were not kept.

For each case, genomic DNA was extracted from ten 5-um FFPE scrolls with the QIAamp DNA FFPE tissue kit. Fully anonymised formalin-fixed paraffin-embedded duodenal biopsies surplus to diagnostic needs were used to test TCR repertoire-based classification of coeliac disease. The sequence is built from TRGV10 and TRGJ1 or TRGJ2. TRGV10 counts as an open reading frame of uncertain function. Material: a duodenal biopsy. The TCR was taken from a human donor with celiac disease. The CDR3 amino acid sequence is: CAAWGIYYKKLF. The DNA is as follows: TGTGCTGCGTGGGGCATTTATTATAAGAAACTCTTT.